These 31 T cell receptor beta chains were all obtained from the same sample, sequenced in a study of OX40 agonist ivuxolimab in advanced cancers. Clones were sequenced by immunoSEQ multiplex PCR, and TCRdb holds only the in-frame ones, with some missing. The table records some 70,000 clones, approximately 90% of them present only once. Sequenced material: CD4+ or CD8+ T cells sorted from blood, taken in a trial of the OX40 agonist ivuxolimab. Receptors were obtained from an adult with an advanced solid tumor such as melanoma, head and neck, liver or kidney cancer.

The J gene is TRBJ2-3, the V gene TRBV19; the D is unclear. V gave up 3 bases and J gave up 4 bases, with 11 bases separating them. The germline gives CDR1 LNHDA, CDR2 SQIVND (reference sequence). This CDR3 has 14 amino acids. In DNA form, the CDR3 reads TGTGCCAGTAGTATCAATTGGTCGGCAGATACGCAGTATTTT. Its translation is CASSINWSADTQYF.

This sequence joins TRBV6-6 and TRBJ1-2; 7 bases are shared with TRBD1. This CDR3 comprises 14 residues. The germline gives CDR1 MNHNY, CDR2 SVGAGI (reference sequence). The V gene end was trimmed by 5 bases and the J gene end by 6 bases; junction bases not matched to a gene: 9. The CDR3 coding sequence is TGTGCCAGCAGTGATTACAGGGGCGCGGATGGCTACACCTTC. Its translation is CASSDYRGADGYTF.

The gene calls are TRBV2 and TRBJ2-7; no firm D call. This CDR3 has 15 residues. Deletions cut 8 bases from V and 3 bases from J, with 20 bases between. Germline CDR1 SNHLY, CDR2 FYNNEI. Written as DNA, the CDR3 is TGTGCCAGCCTTGGAGCAGCCGGGTTGGGCTACGAGCAGTACTTC. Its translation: CASLGAAGLGYEQYF.

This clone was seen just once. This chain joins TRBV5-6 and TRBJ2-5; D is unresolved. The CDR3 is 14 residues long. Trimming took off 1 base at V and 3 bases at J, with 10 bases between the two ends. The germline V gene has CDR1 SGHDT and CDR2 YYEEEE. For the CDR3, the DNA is TGTGCCAGCAGCTTGCAGTCAACCAAAGAGACCCAGTACTTC. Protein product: CASSLQSTKETQYF.

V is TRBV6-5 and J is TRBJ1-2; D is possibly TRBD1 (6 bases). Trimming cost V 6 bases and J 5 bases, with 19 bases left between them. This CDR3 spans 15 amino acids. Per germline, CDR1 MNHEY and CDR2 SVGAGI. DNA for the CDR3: TGTGCCAGCAGCCTCCGGACAGACACGGAATATGGCTACACCTTC. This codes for CASSLRTDTEYGYTF.

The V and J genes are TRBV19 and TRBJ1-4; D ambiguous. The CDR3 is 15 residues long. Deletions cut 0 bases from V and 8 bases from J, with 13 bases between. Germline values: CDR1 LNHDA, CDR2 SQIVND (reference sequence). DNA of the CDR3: TGTGCCAGTAGTATAGATCAAACTCCACCGGAAAAACTGTTTTTT. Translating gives CASSIDQTPPEKLFF.

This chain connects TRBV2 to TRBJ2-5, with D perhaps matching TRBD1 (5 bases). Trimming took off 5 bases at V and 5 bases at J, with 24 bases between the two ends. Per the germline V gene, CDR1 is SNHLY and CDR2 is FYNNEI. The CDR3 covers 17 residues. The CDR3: CASSPQSAGWAGETQYF. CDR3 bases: TGTGCCAGCAGTCCCCAATCCGCCGGTTGGGCAGGGGAGACCCAGTACTTC.

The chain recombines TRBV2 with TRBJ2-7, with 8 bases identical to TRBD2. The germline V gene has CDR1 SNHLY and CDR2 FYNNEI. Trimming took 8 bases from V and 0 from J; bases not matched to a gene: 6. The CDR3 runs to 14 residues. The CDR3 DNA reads TGTGCCAGCCGCGGAACTAGCGGCTCCTACGAGCAGTACTTC. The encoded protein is CASRGTSGSYEQYF. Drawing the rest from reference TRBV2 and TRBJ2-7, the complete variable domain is EPEVTQTPSHQVTQMGQEVILRCVPISNHLYFYWYRQILGQKVEFLVSFYNNEISEKSEIFDDQFSVERPDGSNFTLKIRSTKLEDSAMYFCASRGTSGSYEQYFGPGTRLTVT.

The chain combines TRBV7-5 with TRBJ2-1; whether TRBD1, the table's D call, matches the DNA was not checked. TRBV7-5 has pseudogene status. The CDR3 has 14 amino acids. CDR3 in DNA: TGTGCCAGAAGCTTAGCAGGGGACAACAATGAGCAGTTCTTC. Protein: CARSLAGDNNEQFF.

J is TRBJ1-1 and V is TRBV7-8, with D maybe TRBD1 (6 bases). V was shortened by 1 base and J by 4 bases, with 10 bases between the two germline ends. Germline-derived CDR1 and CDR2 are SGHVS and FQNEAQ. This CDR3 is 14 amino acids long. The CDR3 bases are TGTGCCAGCAGCTTAGTCAGGGGCCGCACTGAAGCTTTCTTT. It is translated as CASSLVRGRTEAFF.

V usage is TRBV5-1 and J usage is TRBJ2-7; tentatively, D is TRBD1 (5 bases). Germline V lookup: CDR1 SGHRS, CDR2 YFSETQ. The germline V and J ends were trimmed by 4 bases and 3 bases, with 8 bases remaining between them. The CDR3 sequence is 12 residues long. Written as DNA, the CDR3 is TGCGCCAGCAGCAAGGACATCTACGAGCAGTACTTC. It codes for CASSKDIYEQYF. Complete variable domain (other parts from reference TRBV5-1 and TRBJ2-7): KAGVTQTPRYLIKTRGQQVTLSCSPISGHRSVSWYQQTPGQGLQFLFEYFSETQRNKGNFPGRFSGRQFSNSRSEMNVSTLELGDSALYLCASSKDIYEQYFGPGTRLTVT.

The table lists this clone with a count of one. CDR3 bases: TGCGCCAGCAGAGCAGGGGCAGCCGGGGAGCTGTTTTTT. Residues: CASRAGAAGELFF. The chain combines TRBV10-1 with TRBJ2-2, with D maybe TRBD1 (6 bases). The germline gives CDR1 WNHNN, CDR2 SYGVQD (reference sequence). V was cut by 6 bases and J by 6 bases, with 11 bases left in between. The CDR3 runs to 13 residues.

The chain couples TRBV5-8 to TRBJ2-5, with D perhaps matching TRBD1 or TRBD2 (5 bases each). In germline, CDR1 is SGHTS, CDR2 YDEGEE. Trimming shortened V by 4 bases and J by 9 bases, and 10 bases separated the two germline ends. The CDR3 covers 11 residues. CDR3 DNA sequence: TGTGCCAGCAGCGGGACGTTTTCCCAGTACTTC. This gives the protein CASSGTFSQYF.

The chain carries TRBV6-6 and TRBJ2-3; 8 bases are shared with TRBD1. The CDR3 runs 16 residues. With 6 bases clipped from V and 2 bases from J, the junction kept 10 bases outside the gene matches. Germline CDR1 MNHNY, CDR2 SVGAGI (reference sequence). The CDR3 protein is CASRPLQGAPTDTQYF. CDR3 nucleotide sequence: TGTGCCAGCAGACCGTTGCAGGGGGCTCCCACAGATACGCAGTATTTT.

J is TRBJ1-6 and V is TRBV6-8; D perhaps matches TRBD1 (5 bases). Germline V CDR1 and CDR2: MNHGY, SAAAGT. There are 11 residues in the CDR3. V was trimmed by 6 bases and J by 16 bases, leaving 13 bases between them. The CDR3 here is CASSPGHVLHF. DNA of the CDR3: TGTGCCAGCAGCCCCGGACACGTACTCCACTTT.

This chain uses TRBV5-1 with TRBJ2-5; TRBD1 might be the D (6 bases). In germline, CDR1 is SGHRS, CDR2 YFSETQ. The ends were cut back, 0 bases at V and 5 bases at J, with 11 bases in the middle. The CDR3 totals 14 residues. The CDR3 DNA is TGCGCCAGCAGCTTGGGGGGGCCAGGTGAGACCCAGTACTTC. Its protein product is CASSLGGPGETQYF. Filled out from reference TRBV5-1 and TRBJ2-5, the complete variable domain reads KAGVTQTPRYLIKTRGQQVTLSCSPISGHRSVSWYQQTPGQGLQFLFEYFSETQRNKGNFPGRFSGRQFSNSRSEMNVSTLELGDSALYLCASSLGGPGETQYFGPGTRLLVL.

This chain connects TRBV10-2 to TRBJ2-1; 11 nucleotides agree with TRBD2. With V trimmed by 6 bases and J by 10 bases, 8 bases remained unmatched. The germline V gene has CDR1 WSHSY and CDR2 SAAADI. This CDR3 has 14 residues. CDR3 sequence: CASRPSGGPMEQFF. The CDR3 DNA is TGCGCCAGCAGACCTAGCGGGGGGCCTATGGAGCAGTTCTTC.

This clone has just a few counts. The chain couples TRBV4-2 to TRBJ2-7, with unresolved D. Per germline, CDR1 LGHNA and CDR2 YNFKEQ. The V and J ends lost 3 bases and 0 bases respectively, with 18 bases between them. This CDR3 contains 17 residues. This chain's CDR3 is CASSQTTGRLSSYEQYF. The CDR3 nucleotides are TGTGCCAGCAGCCAGACCACGGGTAGATTAAGCTCCTACGAGCAGTACTTC.

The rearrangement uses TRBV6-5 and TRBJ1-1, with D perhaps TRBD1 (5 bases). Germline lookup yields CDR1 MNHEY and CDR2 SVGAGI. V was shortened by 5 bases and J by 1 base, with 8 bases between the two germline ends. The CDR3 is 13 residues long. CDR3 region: CASSLDRNTEAFF. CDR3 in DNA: TGTGCCAGCAGTCTCGACAGGAACACTGAAGCTTTCTTT.

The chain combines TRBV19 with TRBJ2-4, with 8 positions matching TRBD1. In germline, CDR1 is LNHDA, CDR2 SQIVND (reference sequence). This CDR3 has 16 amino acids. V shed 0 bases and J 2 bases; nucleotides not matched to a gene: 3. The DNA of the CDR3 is TGTGCCAGTAGTATAGACAGGGGGCAAACCAAAAACATTCAGTACTTC. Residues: CASSIDRGQTKNIQYF.

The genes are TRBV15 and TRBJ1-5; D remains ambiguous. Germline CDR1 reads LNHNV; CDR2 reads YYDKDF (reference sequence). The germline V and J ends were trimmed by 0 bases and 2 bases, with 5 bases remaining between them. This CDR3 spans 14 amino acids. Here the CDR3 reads CATSRDEGNQPQHF. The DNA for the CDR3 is TGTGCCACCAGCAGAGATGAAGGCAATCAGCCCCAGCATTTT. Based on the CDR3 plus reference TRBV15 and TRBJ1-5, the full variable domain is DAMVIQNPRYQVTQFGKPVTLSCSQTLNHNVMYWYQQKSSQAPKLLFHYYDKDFNNEADTPDNFQSRRPNTSFCFLDIRSPGLGDTAMYLCATSRDEGNQPQHFGDGTRLSIL.

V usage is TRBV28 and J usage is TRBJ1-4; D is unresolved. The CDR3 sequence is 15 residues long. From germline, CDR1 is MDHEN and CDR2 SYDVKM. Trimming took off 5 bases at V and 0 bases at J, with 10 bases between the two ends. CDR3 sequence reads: CASSNNGATNEKLFF. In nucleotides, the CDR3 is TGTGCCAGCAGTAATAACGGAGCAACTAATGAAAAACTGTTTTTT.

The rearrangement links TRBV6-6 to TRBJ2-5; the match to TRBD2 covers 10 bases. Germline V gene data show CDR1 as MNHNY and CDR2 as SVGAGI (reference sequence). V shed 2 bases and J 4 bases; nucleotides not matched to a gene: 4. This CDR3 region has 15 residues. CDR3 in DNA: TGTGCCAGCAGTTACATGAGCGGGGGGGTAGAGACCCAGTACTTC. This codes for CASSYMSGGVETQYF.

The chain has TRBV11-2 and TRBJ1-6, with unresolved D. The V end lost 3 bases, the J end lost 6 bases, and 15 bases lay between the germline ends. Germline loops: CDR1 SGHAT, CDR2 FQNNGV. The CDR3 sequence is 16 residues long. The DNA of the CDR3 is TGTGCCAGCAGCTTCGATTCGCCAGGAACTAATTCACCCCTCCACTTT. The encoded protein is CASSFDSPGTNSPLHF.

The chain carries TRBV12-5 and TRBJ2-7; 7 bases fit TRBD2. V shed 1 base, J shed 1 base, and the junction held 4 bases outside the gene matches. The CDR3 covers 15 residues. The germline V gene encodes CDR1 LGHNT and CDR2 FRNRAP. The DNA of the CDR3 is TGTGCTAGTGGTTTGGCGGGAGGTCTATCCTACGAGCAGTACTTC. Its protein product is CASGLAGGLSYEQYF.

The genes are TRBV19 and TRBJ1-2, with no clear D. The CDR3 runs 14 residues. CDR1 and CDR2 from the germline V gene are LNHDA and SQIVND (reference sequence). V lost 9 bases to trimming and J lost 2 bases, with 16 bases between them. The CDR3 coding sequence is TGTGCCAGCCGGCCTTCTTTTTCAAACTATGGCTACACCTTC. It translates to CASRPSFSNYGYTF.

The CDR3 spells CASSQVGVGITDTQYF. The DNA for the CDR3 is TGCGCCAGCAGCCAAGTCGGCGTTGGTATCACAGATACGCAGTATTTT. The chain carries TRBV4-1 and TRBJ2-3; D is uncertain. V gave up 1 base and J gave up 2 bases, with 13 bases separating them. CDR1 and CDR2 (germline): MGHRA, YSYEKL. This CDR3 spans 16 amino acids.

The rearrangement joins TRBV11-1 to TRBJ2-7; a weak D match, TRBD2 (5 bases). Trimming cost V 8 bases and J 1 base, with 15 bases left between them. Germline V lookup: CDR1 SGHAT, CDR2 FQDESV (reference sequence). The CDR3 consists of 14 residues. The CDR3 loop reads CASSPRSGSYEQYF. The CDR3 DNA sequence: TGTGCCAGCTCCCCCCGGAGCGGATCCTACGAGCAGTACTTC.

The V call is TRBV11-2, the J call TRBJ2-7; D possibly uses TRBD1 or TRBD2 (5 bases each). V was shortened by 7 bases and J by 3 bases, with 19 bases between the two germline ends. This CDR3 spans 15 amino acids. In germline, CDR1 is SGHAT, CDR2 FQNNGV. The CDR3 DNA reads TGTGCCAGCACCCGTCATACGGGGCCGGGCTACGAGCAGTACTTC. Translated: CASTRHTGPGYEQYF.

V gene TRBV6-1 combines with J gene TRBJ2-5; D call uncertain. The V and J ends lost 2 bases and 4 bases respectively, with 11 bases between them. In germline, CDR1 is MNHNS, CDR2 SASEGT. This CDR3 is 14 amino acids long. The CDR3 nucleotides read TGTGCCAGCAGTGAAAGCCCCTGGGGAGAGACCCAGTACTTC. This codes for CASSESPWGETQYF.

The CDR3 spells CASTRQSTNTGELFF. The CDR3 DNA reads TGTGCCAGCACTAGACAGAGCACGAACACCGGGGAGCTGTTTTTT. The chain has TRBV2 and TRBJ2-2; tentatively, D is TRBD1 (5 bases). The CDR3 is 15 amino acids. CDR1 SNHLY and CDR2 FYNNEI come from the germline V gene. V was trimmed by 7 bases and J by 0 bases, leaving 12 bases between them.